These 14 T cell receptor beta chains originate from one sample sequenced in a study of blood T cell repertoires in COVID-19. Assay used: immunoSEQ multiplex PCR; TCRdb lists only in-frame clones, some missing. In the table there are roughly 200,000 clones, around 85% of which are singletons. The sample consisted of peripheral blood. These receptors originate from an older woman with acute or convalescent COVID-19.

Here the CDR3 reads CASSATGGASYEQYF. CDR3 coding DNA: TGTGCCAGCAGCGCAACAGGGGGCGCTTCCTACGAGCAGTACTTC. This chain joins TRBV9 and TRBJ2-7; 9 nucleotides match TRBD1. In germline, CDR1 is SGDLS, CDR2 YYNGEE. The CDR3 sequence is 15 residues long. J lost 1 base, V lost 3 bases, and 5 bases had no gene match.

This chain connects TRBV19 to TRBJ1-2; weak D call: TRBD1 (5 bases). The CDR3 sequence is 12 residues long. V dropped 6 bases and J dropped 6 bases, with 11 bases sitting between them. Germline assignment: CDR1 LNHDA and CDR2 SQIVND (reference sequence). This CDR3 is CASRGGPNGYTF. CDR3 nucleotide sequence: TGTGCCAGTAGGGGGGGACCCAATGGCTACACCTTC.

This chain joins TRBV7-8 and TRBJ2-1; D may be TRBD1 (5 bases). In germline, CDR1 is SGHVS, CDR2 FQNEAQ. The CDR3 covers 14 residues. V was pared by 5 bases and J by 3 bases, with 11 bases between. The CDR3 DNA sequence: TGTGCCAGCAGCCCCCTAGGGGTCTACAATGAGCAGTTCTTC. Its protein is CASSPLGVYNEQFF.

This clone was observed a few times. The chain combines TRBV9 with TRBJ2-7, with TRBD2 identical over 9 bases. Germline CDR1 is SGDLS and CDR2 is YYNGEE. This CDR3 is built from 15 residues. Losses at the gene ends were 4 bases for V and 5 bases for J; bases not matched to a gene: 10. Here the CDR3 reads CASSPGAGGVHEQYF. CDR3 DNA: TGTGCCAGCAGCCCCGGGGCGGGAGGGGTCCACGAGCAGTACTTC.

The rearrangement links TRBV19 to TRBJ1-1; no reliable D call. CDR3 length equals 16 residues. Looked up from germline, CDR1 is LNHDA and CDR2 is SQIVND (reference sequence). Trimming removed 5 bases at V and 4 bases at J, with 20 bases between. This CDR3 reads CASSFRAATRSTEAFF. CDR3 coding DNA: TGTGCCAGTAGTTTCCGGGCCGCCACTAGATCCACTGAAGCTTTCTTT.

The chain has TRBV28 and TRBJ1-2, with 7 bases aligning to TRBD1. This CDR3 is 13 amino acids long. Germline values: CDR1 MDHEN, CDR2 SYDVKM. V was clipped by 5 bases and J by 6 bases; unmatched bases: 6. The CDR3 nucleotides read TGTGCCAGCAGTCGACAGGGTCGGAATGGCTACACCTTC. Residues: CASSRQGRNGYTF.

This clone was detected only once. The chain couples TRBV6-2 or TRBV6-3 to TRBJ1-1; the match to TRBD1 covers 8 bases. CDR1 MNHEY and CDR2 SVGEGT come from the germline V gene. This CDR3 is 14 amino acids long. V was pared by 5 bases and J by 6 bases, with 8 bases of the junction left unmatched. The CDR3 loop is CASSHSGQGAEAFF. The CDR3 nucleotides are TGTGCCAGCAGTCATTCTGGACAGGGCGCTGAAGCTTTCTTT.

The CDR3 DNA sequence: TGTGCCAGCTCACTTACACGGGGGGTCTCCTACGAGCAGTACTTC. Its protein product is CASSLTRGVSYEQYF. The chain links TRBV18 to TRBJ2-7; TRBD2 matches 7 bases. V gave up 4 bases and J gave up 0 bases; unmatched junction bases: 6. The CDR3 extends over 15 amino acids. Germline loops: CDR1 KGHSH, CDR2 LQKENI.

The V and J genes are TRBV6-5 and TRBJ1-2; possibly TRBD1 for D (5 bases). This CDR3 contains 11 residues. Germline-derived CDR1 and CDR2 are MNHEY and SVGAGI. V lost 11 bases and J lost 7, with 14 bases in between. In DNA, the CDR3 is TGTGCCGCATTAGGGGCCGGTGGCTACACCTTC. Amino acid sequence: CAALGAGGYTF.

This clone was counted once. V usage is TRBV18 and J usage is TRBJ2-3, with a possible D match to TRBD1 (6 bases). From germline, CDR1 is KGHSH and CDR2 LQKENI. CDR3 length: 17 amino acids. V lost 2 bases, J lost 3 bases, and 18 bases lay in between. Here the CDR3 DNA reads TGTGCCAGCTCACCAAGGCCCAGGGGAAGAGAAACAGATACGCAGTATTTT. It yields the protein CASSPRPRGRETDTQYF.

V and J are TRBV11-2 and TRBJ2-3; D is undetermined. This CDR3 comprises 13 residues. Trimming pared 5 bases from V and 1 base from J, leaving 7 bases between. Germline CDR1 reads SGHAT; CDR2 reads FQNNGV. The CDR3 loop reads CASSLQGTDTQYF. The CDR3 DNA follows: TGTGCCAGCAGCCTTCAGGGCACAGATACGCAGTATTTT.

The J gene is TRBJ2-7, the V gene TRBV9; 7 nucleotides match TRBD1. With V trimmed by 2 bases and J by 6 bases, 5 bases remained unmatched. The CDR3 length is 13 residues. The germline V gene encodes CDR1 SGDLS and CDR2 YYNGEE. CDR3 DNA: TGTGCCAGCAGCGTTCGAGGGGGCGGCGAGCAGTACTTC. It is translated as CASSVRGGGEQYF.

The chain uses TRBV7-8 and TRBJ2-7; 8 positions agree with TRBD2. Unmatched junction bases numbered 11, after V lost 7 bases and J lost 3 bases. Germline-derived CDR1 and CDR2 are SGHVS and FQNEAQ. This CDR3 has 15 amino acids. DNA for the CDR3: TGTGCCAGCATTCCTAGGGGGACTAGTCTCTACGAGCAGTACTTC. Protein product: CASIPRGTSLYEQYF.

The chain employs TRBV3-1 (or the pseudogene TRBV3-2) and TRBJ1-2; unclear D gene. The CDR3 extends over 13 amino acids. Germline V CDR1 and CDR2: LGHDT, YNNKEL (reference sequence). Trimming took off 1 base at V and 8 bases at J, with 11 bases between the two ends. The CDR3 reads CASSQGGFDGYTF. In DNA, the CDR3 is TGTGCCAGCAGCCAAGGAGGCTTTGACGGCTACACCTTC.